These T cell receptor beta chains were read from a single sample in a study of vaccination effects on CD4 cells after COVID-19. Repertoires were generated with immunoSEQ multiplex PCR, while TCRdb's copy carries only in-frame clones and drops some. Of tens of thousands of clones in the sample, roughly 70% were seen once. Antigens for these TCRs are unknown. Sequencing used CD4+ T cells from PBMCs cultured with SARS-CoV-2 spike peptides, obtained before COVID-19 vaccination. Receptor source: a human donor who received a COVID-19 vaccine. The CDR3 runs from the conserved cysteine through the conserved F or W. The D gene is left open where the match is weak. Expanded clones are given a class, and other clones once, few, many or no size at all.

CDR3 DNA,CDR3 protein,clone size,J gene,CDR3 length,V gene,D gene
TGTGCCAGCAGCTCCGGGACTAGGCAAGAGACCCAGTACTTC,CASSSGTRQETQYF,-,TRBJ2-5,14,TRBV5-4,TRBD2
TGTGCCAGCATGAAGGGCAGCAGCTCCTACAATGAGCAGTTCTTC,CASMKGSSSYNEQFF,-,TRBJ2-1,15,TRBV2,-
TGTGCCAGCAGCCCGACTAGCGAGGCCTACAATGAGCAGTTCTTC,CASSPTSEAYNEQFF,few,TRBJ2-1,15,TRBV3-1/TRBV3-2,TRBD2
TGTGCCACCAGCAGATTACATGGGACAGTCGGCTACACCTTC,CATSRLHGTVGYTF,few,TRBJ1-2,14,TRBV15,TRBD1
TGCGCCAGCAGCTGGGGACAGCGGGAGACCCAGTACTTC,CASSWGQRETQYF,-,TRBJ2-5,13,TRBV5-1,TRBD1
TGTGCCAGCTCACCCCCGGGGGAGACCCAGTACTTC,CASSPPGETQYF,-,TRBJ2-5,12,TRBV18,-
TGTGCCAGCAGTTTATCCCGGGGGAATCAGCCCCAGCATTTT,CASSLSRGNQPQHF,-,TRBJ1-5,14,TRBV27,-
TGTGCCAGCAGCGCGGACAGATTCCTCTCTGGAAACACCATATATTTT,CASSADRFLSGNTIYF,-,TRBJ1-3,16,TRBV4-2,-
TGTGCCAGCAGCCCAGGGGGGGCTGGAAACACCATATATTTT,CASSPGGAGNTIYF,-,TRBJ1-3,14,TRBV5-4,TRBD1
TGTGCCAGCAGCCAAGGTGGGGGACAAGAGACCCAGTACTTC,CASSQGGGQETQYF,few,TRBJ2-5,14,TRBV4-2,-
TGTGCCAGTAGTAAAGGGGAGGTCGATAGCAATCAGCCCCAGCATTTT,CASSKGEVDSNQPQHF,-,TRBJ1-5,16,TRBV19,-
TGTGCCAGTAGTCGACAGGGGGTTCGCGAAAAACTGTTTTTT,CASSRQGVREKLFF,few,TRBJ1-4,14,TRBV19,TRBD1
TGTGCCAGCAAGCTTGCTGGGGCCAACGTCCTGACTTTC,CASKLAGANVLTF,-,TRBJ2-6,13,TRBV27,-
TGTGCCAGCAGTATAGGGACAGGGGTGTCTAATTCACCCCTCCACTTT,CASSIGTGVSNSPLHF,-,TRBJ1-6,16,TRBV3-1/TRBV3-2,TRBD1
TGTGCCACCTCTGACGAGGACACTGAAGCTTTCTTT,CATSDEDTEAFF,-,TRBJ1-1,12,TRBV6-5,-
TGCGCCAGCAGTGAGGGGGGGGCTAACTATGGCTACACCTTC,CASSEGGANYGYTF,-,TRBJ1-2,14,TRBV10-2,-
TGTGCCAGCAGCTTAACAGGGCCAAGGTCACCCCTCCACTTT,CASSLTGPRSPLHF,few,TRBJ1-6,14,TRBV11-2,-
TGTGCCAGCAGCATTCGAGGACAGGGGGTCTACAACGAGCAGTACTTC,CASSIRGQGVYNEQYF,-,TRBJ2-7,16,TRBV21-1,-
TGTGCCAGCAGTTTTGACAGGGGAATCCAAGAGACCCAGTACTTC,CASSFDRGIQETQYF,-,TRBJ2-5,15,TRBV28,TRBD1
TGTGCCACAGGGTCAACTGGAAACACCATATATTTT,CATGSTGNTIYF,-,TRBJ1-3,12,TRBV12-3/TRBV12-4,-
TGTGCTAGCAGCGAGGGCCAAGAGACCCAGTACTTC,CASSEGQETQYF,-,TRBJ2-5,12,TRBV7-7,-
TGTGCCAGCAGCTTGGGACAGCCGAACACTGAAGCTTTCTTT,CASSLGQPNTEAFF,few,TRBJ1-1,14,TRBV5-4,-
TGTGCCAGTAACAGGGGATTTTCACCCCTCCACTTT,CASNRGFSPLHF,few,TRBJ1-6,12,TRBV19,TRBD1
TGTGCCAGCAGTTTAGTTGGACAGGGAGGTTACGAGCAGTACTTC,CASSLVGQGGYEQYF,few,TRBJ2-7,15,TRBV28,TRBD1
TGCAGCGTTGTAACAGTTGAAGCTTTCTTT,CSVVTVEAFF,few,TRBJ1-1,10,TRBV29-1,-
TGTGCCAGAAGCCAGACGACAGGAAACTATGGCTACACCTTC,CARSQTTGNYGYTF,-,TRBJ1-2,14,TRBV5-3,-
TGTGCCTCAAGGGGGGGTAACACAGATACGCAGTATTTT,CASRGGNTDTQYF,-,TRBJ2-3,13,TRBV28,-
TGCGCCAGCAGCTTGTCGGGTGACTTGAATAATTCACCCCTCCACTTT,CASSLSGDLNNSPLHF,few,TRBJ1-6,16,TRBV5-1,-
TGTGCCAGTAGTGGGCCAGGGAAAGTTGAAGCTTTCTTT,CASSGPGKVEAFF,-,TRBJ1-1,13,TRBV19,-
TGTGCCAGCAGCTTAGGGACAGGGAGGTACTACGAGCAGTACTTC,CASSLGTGRYYEQYF,-,TRBJ2-7,15,TRBV7-2,TRBD1
TGTGCCAGCAGCTTATTTAGGCCGGCCAATGAGCAGTTCTTC,CASSLFRPANEQFF,few,TRBJ2-1,14,TRBV11-2,-
TGTGCCAGCAGCCAATTGCAGCTAGTAACCGGGGAGCTGTTTTTT,CASSQLQLVTGELFF,-,TRBJ2-2,15,TRBV3-1/TRBV3-2,-
TGTGCCAGCAGTTCCCGACTAGCGGGGGGGCCGCAGTTCTTC,CASSSRLAGGPQFF,-,TRBJ2-1,14,TRBV6-2/TRBV6-3,TRBD2
TGTGCCAGCAGCTACAGGGGTGGCAATCAGCCCCAGCATTTT,CASSYRGGNQPQHF,few,TRBJ1-5,14,TRBV6-5,TRBD1
TGTGCCAGCAGCTTGGGAGGGACGGATTCACCCCTCCACTTT,CASSLGGTDSPLHF,-,TRBJ1-6,14,TRBV5-4,-
TGTGCCAGCAGGGCGGGCGACTCCTTCTCCTACGAGCAGTACTTC,CASRAGDSFSYEQYF,-,TRBJ2-7,15,TRBV7-2,-
TGTGCCATAAGTGAGGGGGGCGGCTCCTACGAGCAGTACTTC,CAISEGGGSYEQYF,-,TRBJ2-7,14,TRBV10-3,-
TGTGCCAGCAGTCGCCTTGACAGGGCAAACTATGGCTACACCTTC,CASSRLDRANYGYTF,-,TRBJ1-2,15,TRBV6-5,TRBD1
TGCGCCAGCAGCTTGGCCCGGGCGGTCTACAATGAGCAGTTCTTC,CASSLARAVYNEQFF,few,TRBJ2-1,15,TRBV5-1,-
TGTGCCAGCAGCCCGACAGATGATAGTGAAGCTTTCTTT,CASSPTDDSEAFF,-,TRBJ1-1,13,TRBV3-1/TRBV3-2,-
TGCAGCGTTGAGAGGAGCACAGATACGCAGTATTTT,CSVERSTDTQYF,-,TRBJ2-3,12,TRBV29-1,-
TGTGCCAGCAGCTTTGGACAGGGGAACACTGAAGCTTTCTTT,CASSFGQGNTEAFF,-,TRBJ1-1,14,TRBV7-9,TRBD1
TGTGCCAGCAGCGTACAGGGTCCCGGGGCCAACGTCCTGACTTTC,CASSVQGPGANVLTF,-,TRBJ2-6,15,TRBV6-5,-
TGTGCCAGCAGCCAAGAGCTGGGTATTATAGATGGCTACACCTTC,CASSQELGIIDGYTF,few,TRBJ1-2,15,TRBV14,-
TGTGCCACCAGCAGCGCCAGGAATGAAAAACTGTTTTTT,CATSSARNEKLFF,few,TRBJ1-4,13,TRBV15,-
TGTGCCAGCAGCCAAGAAACCAGGGTGATCAATGAGCAGTTCTTC,CASSQETRVINEQFF,-,TRBJ2-1,15,TRBV4-2,-
TGTGCCAGCAGTTTTTCTCGCCCCAACAGGGGAGATAACTATGGCTACACCTTC,CASSFSRPNRGDNYGYTF,-,TRBJ1-2,18,TRBV6-2/TRBV6-3,TRBD1
TGTGCCAGCAGCTTCCTGGGGACCGGGGAGCTGTTTTTT,CASSFLGTGELFF,-,TRBJ2-2,13,TRBV5-4,-